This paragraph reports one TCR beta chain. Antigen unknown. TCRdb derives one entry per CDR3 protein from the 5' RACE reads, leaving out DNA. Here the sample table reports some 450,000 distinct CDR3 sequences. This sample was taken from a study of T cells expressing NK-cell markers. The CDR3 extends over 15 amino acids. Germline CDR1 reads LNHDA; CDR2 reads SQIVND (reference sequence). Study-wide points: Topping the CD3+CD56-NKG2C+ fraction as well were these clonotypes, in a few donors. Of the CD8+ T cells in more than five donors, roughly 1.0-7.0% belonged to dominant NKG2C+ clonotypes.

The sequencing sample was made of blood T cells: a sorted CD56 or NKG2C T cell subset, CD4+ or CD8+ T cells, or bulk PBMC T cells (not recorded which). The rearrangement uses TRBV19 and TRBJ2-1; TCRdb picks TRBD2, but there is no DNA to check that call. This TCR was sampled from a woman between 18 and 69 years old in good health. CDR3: CASSTISGGRNEQFF.